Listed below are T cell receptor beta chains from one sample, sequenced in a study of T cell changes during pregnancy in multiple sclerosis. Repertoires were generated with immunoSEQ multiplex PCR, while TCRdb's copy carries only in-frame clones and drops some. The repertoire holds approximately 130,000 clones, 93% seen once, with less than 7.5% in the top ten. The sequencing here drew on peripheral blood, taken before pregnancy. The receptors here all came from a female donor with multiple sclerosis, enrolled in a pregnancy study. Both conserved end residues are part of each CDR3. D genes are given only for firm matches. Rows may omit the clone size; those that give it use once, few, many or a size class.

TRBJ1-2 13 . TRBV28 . TGTGCCAGCACCCCAGGGAGGGTCTATGGCTACACCTTC CASTPGRVYGYTF
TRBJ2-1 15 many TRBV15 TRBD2 TGTGCCACCAGCGAGACTAGCGGTTCCTACAATGAGCAGTTCTTC CATSETSGSYNEQFF
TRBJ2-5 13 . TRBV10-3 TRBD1 TGTGCCATCAGGGACAGGGTTCAAGAGACCCAGTACTTC CAIRDRVQETQYF
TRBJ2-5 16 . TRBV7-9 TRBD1 TGTGCCAGCAGCTTAGCGCTACAGGGGGTCCAAGAGACCCAGTACTTC CASSLALQGVQETQYF
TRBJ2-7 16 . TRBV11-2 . TGTGCCAGCAGCTTAGACGGAGGTACCAGCTCCTACGAGCAGTACTTC CASSLDGGTSSYEQYF
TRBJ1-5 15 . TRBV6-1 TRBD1 TGTGCCAGCACCACGGACAGGGGACGCAATCAGCCCCAGCATTTT CASTTDRGRNQPQHF
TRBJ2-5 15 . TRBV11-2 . TGTGCCAGCAGCTTTAATCGGGGGTACCAAGAGACCCAGTACTTC CASSFNRGYQETQYF
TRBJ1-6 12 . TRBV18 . TGTGCCAGCAGAACAGGCAATTCACCCCTCCACTTT CASRTGNSPLHF
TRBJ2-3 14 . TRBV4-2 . TGTGCCAGCAGCCAAGAGACTAGCACAGATACGCAGTATTTT CASSQETSTDTQYF
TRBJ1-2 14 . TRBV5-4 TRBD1 TGTGCCAGCAGCTTTCCGGGACAGGGAGGTGGCTACACCTTC CASSFPGQGGGYTF
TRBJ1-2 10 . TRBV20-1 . TGCAGTGCTAGGGGGCAGGCCAAGGAGTTC CSARGQAKEF
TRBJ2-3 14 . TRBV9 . TGTGCCAGCAGCGTAGGGGCCGTCACAGATACGCAGTATTTT CASSVGAVTDTQYF
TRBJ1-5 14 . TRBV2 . TGTGCCAGCAGTGTCATGGGTTCGGGTCAGCCCCAGCATTTT CASSVMGSGQPQHF
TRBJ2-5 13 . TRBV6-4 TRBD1 TGTGCCAGCAGTGTTGGACAGGGGGAGACCCAGTACTTC CASSVGQGETQYF
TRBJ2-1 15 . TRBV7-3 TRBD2 TGTGCCAGCAGCTTTAGCGGGAGCACCTACAATGAGCAGTTCTTC CASSFSGSTYNEQFF
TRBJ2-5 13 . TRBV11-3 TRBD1 TGTGCCAGCAGCAAACAGGGGGCCATGACCCAGTACTTC CASSKQGAMTQYF
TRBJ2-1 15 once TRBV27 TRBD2 TGTGCCAGCAGTTTTGGGGCGGGAGCTGTCAATGAGCAGTTCTTC CASSFGAGAVNEQFF
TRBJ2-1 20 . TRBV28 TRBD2 TGTGCCAGCAGGCCCCCCGGGACTAGCGGGAGCGCGGCCCGGGACAATGAGCAGTTCTTC CASRPPGTSGSAARDNEQFF
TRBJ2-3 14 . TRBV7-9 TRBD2 TGTGCCAGCACCCCAGGAGCGGGAACAGGTACGCAGTATTTT CASTPGAGTGTQYF
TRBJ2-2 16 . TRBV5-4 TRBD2 TGTGCCAGCAGCCAGGGACTAGCGGGGAACACCGGGGAGCTGTTTTTT CASSQGLAGNTGELFF
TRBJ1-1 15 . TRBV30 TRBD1 TGTGCCTGGACTCCCATTACAGGGGTCACTTCTGAAGCTTTCTTT CAWTPITGVTSEAFF
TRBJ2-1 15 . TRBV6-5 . TGTGCCAGCAGTTACTCGAAAGGGAGGACGAATGAGCAGTTCTTC CASSYSKGRTNEQFF